This T cell receptor (beta chain) originates from a study of OX40 agonist ivuxolimab in advanced cancers. Losses at the gene ends were 0 bases for V and 4 bases for J; bases not matched to a gene: 9. The CDR3 spans 18 residues. The germline V gene encodes CDR1 LGHNA and CDR2 YSLEER. Using immunoSEQ multiplex PCR, the repertoire was profiled, and TCRdb retains in-frame clones only, with some absent. The sample comprises about 74,000 clones, roughly 80% of which are singletons, and around 2.1% rests with the top ten. Sequences were derived from CD4+ or CD8+ T cells sorted from blood, sampled in a trial of the OX40 agonist ivuxolimab. V is TRBV4-3 and J is TRBJ2-1; 10 positions agree with TRBD1. This clonotype originated in an adult with an advanced solid tumor such as melanoma, head and neck, liver or kidney cancer. CDR3 region: CASSQEKIRDRGYNEQFF. In DNA, the CDR3 is TGCGCCAGCAGCCAAGAAAAGATTAGGGACAGGGGTTACAATGAGCAGTTCTTC.